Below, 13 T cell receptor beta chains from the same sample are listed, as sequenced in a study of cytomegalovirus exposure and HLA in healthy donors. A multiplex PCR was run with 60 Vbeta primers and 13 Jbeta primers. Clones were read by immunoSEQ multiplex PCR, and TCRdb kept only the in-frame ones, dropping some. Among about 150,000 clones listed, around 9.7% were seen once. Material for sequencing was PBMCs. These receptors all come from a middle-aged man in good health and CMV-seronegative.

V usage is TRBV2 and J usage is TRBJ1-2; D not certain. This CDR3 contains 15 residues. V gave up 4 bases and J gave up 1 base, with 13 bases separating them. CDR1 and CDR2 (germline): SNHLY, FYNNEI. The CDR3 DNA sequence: TGTGCCAGCAGTGGTCAGTTCGGGATTAACTATGGCTACACCTTC. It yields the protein CASSGQFGINYGYTF.

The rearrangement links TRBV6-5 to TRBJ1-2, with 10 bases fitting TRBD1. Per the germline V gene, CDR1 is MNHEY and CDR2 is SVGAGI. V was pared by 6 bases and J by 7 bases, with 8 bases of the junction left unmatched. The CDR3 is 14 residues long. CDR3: CASSMDRGDSGYTF. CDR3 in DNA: TGTGCCAGCAGCATGGACAGGGGGGATAGTGGCTACACCTTC.

CDR3 coding DNA: TGTGCCAGCAGCTTACGATTAGATCAGCCCCAGCATTTT. Amino acid sequence: CASSLRLDQPQHF. The chain couples TRBV11-2 to TRBJ1-5; D is ambiguous. V dropped 2 bases and J dropped 5 bases, with 7 bases sitting between them. This CDR3 comprises 13 residues. Germline CDR1 and CDR2: SGHAT and FQNNGV.

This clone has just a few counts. For the CDR3, the DNA is TGTGCCAGCAGTTTATTGGACAGGGAGAACTATGGCTACACCTTC. It is translated as CASSLLDRENYGYTF. The chain links TRBV28 to TRBJ1-2; 8 bases agree with TRBD1. Germline CDR1 and CDR2: MDHEN and SYDVKM. The V and J ends lost 1 base and 2 bases, in that order; junction bases with no gene match: 3. CDR3 length: 15 amino acids.

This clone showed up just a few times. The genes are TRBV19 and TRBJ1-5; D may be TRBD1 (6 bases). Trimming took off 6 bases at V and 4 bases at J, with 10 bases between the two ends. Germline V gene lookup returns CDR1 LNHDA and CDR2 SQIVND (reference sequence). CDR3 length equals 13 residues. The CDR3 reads CASSYRENQPQHF. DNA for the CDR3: TGTGCCAGTAGCTACAGGGAAAATCAGCCCCAGCATTTT.

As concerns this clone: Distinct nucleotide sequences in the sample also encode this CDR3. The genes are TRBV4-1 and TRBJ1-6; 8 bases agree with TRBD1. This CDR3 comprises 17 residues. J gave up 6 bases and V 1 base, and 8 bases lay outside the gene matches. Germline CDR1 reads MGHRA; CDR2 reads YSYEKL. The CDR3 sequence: CASSQVGQGAPNSPLHF. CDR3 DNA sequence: TGCGCCAGCAGCCAAGTGGGGCAGGGGGCCCCTAATTCACCCCTCCACTTT.

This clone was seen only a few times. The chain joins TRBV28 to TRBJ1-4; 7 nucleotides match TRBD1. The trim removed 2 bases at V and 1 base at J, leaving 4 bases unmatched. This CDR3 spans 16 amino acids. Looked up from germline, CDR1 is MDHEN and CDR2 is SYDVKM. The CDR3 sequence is CASSLNSGGTNEKLFF. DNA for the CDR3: TGTGCCAGCAGTTTAAACTCAGGGGGAACTAATGAAAAACTGTTTTTT.

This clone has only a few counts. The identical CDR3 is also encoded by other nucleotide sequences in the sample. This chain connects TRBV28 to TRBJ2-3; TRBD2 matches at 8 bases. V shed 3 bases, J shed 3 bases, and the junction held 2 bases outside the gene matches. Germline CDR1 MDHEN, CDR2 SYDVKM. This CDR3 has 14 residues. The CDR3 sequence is CASSFVAGTDTQYF. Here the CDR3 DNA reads TGTGCCAGCAGTTTTGTAGCGGGAACAGATACGCAGTATTTT.

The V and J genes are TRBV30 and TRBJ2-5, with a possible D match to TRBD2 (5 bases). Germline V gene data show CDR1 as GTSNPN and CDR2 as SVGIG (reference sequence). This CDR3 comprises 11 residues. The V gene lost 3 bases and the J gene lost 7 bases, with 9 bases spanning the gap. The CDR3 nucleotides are TGTGCCTGGAGGGGAGCATCGACCCAGTACTTC. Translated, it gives CAWRGASTQYF. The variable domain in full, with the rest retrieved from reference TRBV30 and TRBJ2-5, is SQTIHQWPATLVQPVGSPLSLECTVEGTSNPNLYWYRQAAGRGLQLLFYSVGIGQISSEVPQNLSASRPQDRQFILSSKKLLLSDSGFYLCAWRGASTQYFGPGTRLLVL.

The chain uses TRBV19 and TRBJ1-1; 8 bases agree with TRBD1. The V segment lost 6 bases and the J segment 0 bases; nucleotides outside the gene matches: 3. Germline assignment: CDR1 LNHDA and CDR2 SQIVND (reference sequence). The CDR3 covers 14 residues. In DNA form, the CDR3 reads TGTGCCAGTAGGGACAGGGCCATGAACACTGAAGCTTTCTTT. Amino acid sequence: CASRDRAMNTEAFF.

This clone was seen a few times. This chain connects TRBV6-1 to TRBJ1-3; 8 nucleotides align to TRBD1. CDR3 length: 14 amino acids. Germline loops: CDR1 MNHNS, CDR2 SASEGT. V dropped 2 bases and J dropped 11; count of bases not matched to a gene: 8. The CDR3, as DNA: TGTGCCAGCAGTGAACCCAGGGGGCTTCGCGCCATATATTTT. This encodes CASSEPRGLRAIYF.

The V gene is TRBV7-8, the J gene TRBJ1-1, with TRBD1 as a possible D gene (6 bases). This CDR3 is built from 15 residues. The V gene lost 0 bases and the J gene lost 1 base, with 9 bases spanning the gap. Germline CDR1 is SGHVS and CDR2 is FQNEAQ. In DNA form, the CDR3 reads TGTGCCAGCAGCTTAGCGCTGGGACAGAACACTGAAGCTTTCTTT. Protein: CASSLALGQNTEAFF.

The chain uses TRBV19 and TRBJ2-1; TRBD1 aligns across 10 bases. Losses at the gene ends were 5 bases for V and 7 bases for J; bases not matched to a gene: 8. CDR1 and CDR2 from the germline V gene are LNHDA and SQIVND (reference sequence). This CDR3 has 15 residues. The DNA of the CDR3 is TGTGCCAGTAGTCCTCTGGGACAGGGGTGGAATGAGCAGTTCTTC. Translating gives CASSPLGQGWNEQFF.